The 21 T cell receptor beta chains reported below all come from one sample, sequenced in a study of T cell responses to AZD1222 COVID-19 vaccine. Sequenced by immunoSEQ multiplex PCR; TCRdb stores in-frame clones only, minus some. The profile shows about 130,000 clones, around nine tenths of them singletons. Sequenced here: peripheral blood, sampled on day 0 of AZD1222 vaccination. The receptor set was obtained from an adult in good health.

The chain links TRBV9 to TRBJ2-6, with D perhaps assigned TRBD1 or TRBD2 (5 bases each). The CDR3 has 18 amino acids. V was clipped by 0 bases and J by 3 bases, with 16 bases between them. CDR1 and CDR2 from the germline V gene are SGDLS and YYNGEE. CDR3 bases: TGTGCCAGCAGCGTAGGGGTAGGGACCTTAGATGGGGCCAACGTCCTGACTTTC. Amino acids: CASSVGVGTLDGANVLTF. Based on the CDR3 plus reference TRBV9 and TRBJ2-6, the full variable domain is DSGVTQTPKHLITATGQRVTLRCSPRSGDLSVYWYQQSLDQGLQFLIQYYNGEERAKGNILERFSAQQFPDLHSELNLSSLELGDSALYFCASSVGVGTLDGANVLTFGAGSRLTVL.

V is TRBV7-9 and J is TRBJ1-2; 11 positions match TRBD1. Germline V gene data show CDR1 as SEHNR and CDR2 as FQNEAQ (reference sequence). After removal of 5 bases from V and 6 bases from J, the junction contained 2 bases not matched to a gene. The CDR3 has 13 amino acids. DNA for the CDR3: TGTGCCAGCAGCCGGGACAGGGGGAATGGCTACACCTTC. This translates into CASSRDRGNGYTF.

The gene calls are TRBV3-1 (or the pseudogene TRBV3-2) and TRBJ1-1, with D perhaps matching TRBD1 (6 bases). Germline CDR1 is LGHDT and CDR2 is YNNKEL (reference sequence). There are 11 residues in the CDR3. V lost 8 bases and J lost 8, with 12 bases in between. DNA for the CDR3: TGTGCCAGCGCGGACAGTCAAGAAGCTTTCTTT. Protein: CASADSQEAFF.

The chain carries TRBV4-2 and TRBJ1-2; TRBD1 aligns across 9 bases. The CDR3 spans 16 residues. In germline, CDR1 is LGHNA, CDR2 YNFKEQ. The J segment lost 7 bases and the V segment lost 3 bases, leaving 12 bases of the junction unmatched. The CDR3 region has the DNA TGTGCCAGCAGCCAGGCCCGAGGGGGGACAGGGTCTGGCTACACCTTC. It yields the protein CASSQARGGTGSGYTF.

This sequence joins TRBV19 and TRBJ1-5; D unresolved. Looked up from germline, CDR1 is LNHDA and CDR2 is SQIVND (reference sequence). Trimming shortened V by 8 bases and J by 3 bases, and 11 bases separated the two germline ends. The CDR3 extends over 13 amino acids. The CDR3 loop is CASASAHNQPQHF. The DNA of the CDR3 is TGTGCCAGTGCCTCGGCGCACAATCAGCCCCAGCATTTT.

This clone appeared once. V usage is TRBV29-1 and J usage is TRBJ1-6; D is unresolved. Germline assignment: CDR1 SQVTM and CDR2 ANQGSEA. V was pared by 7 bases and J by 4 bases, with 17 bases between. This CDR3 has 15 amino acids. The CDR3: CSARTDSEYNSPLHF. The CDR3 coding sequence is TGCAGCGCGCGTACCGATTCGGAGTATAATTCACCCCTCCACTTT.

The rearrangement links TRBV6-2 or TRBV6-3 to TRBJ2-3, with 13 bases fitting TRBD2. J gave up 1 base and V 2 bases, and 12 bases lay outside the gene matches. The CDR3 length is 20 residues. The germline V gene encodes CDR1 MNHEY and CDR2 SVGEGT. The CDR3 region is CASSYDRRLAGGSGTDTQYF. The CDR3 bases are TGTGCCAGCAGTTACGATCGGCGACTAGCGGGGGGATCTGGCACAGATACGCAGTATTTT.

The chain joins TRBV27 to TRBJ2-7; TRBD1 matches 10 bases. CDR1 is MNHEY, CDR2 SMNVEV, per germline (reference sequence). There are 16 residues in the CDR3. J gave up 5 bases and V 2 bases, and 9 bases lay outside the gene matches. CDR3 in amino acids: CASSLAAGTGVHEQYF. CDR3 sequence (DNA): TGTGCCAGCAGTTTAGCGGCCGGGACAGGGGTCCACGAGCAGTACTTC.

V gene TRBV24-1 combines with J gene TRBJ2-6; tentatively, D is TRBD1 (6 bases). Germline CDR1 KGHDR, CDR2 SFDVKD. Trimming left V 3 bases short and J 4 bases short, with 12 bases between. The CDR3 length is 16 residues. The CDR3, as DNA: TGTGCCACCAGTGATCCTACAGGGAGCGGGGCCAACGTCCTGACTTTC. Translating it yields CATSDPTGSGANVLTF.

This clone was seen once. This specimen includes other DNA sequences encoding the same CDR3. The rearrangement links TRBV12-3 or TRBV12-4 to TRBJ2-3; D remains unclear. Trimming took 0 bases from V and 6 from J, leaving 4 bases between them. This CDR3 is built from 12 residues. CDR3 protein: CASSLAGDTQYF. As DNA, the CDR3 is TGTGCCAGCAGTTTAGCGGGGGATACGCAGTATTTT.

This clone was seen just once. The chain couples TRBV27 to TRBJ1-2; D is perhaps TRBD1 (5 bases). Germline-derived CDR1 and CDR2 are MNHEY and SMNVEV (reference sequence). V was clipped by 5 bases and J by 4 bases, with 20 bases between them. This CDR3 region has 16 residues. The CDR3, as DNA: TGTGCCAGCAGTACCAGTCCCGGGACGGGGATCTATGGCTACACCTTC. It codes for CASSTSPGTGIYGYTF.

The chain is built from TRBV27 and TRBJ1-4; possible D gene TRBD1, 5 bases. The V and J ends lost 3 bases and 10 bases respectively, with 15 bases between them. Germline V lookup: CDR1 MNHEY, CDR2 SMNVEV (reference sequence). The CDR3 length is 14 residues. CDR3 region: CASSFGGDYGKLFF. CDR3 nucleotides: TGTGCCAGCAGTTTCGGAGGGGACTATGGAAAACTGTTTTTT.

This clone appeared a few times. This chain links TRBV30 with TRBJ1-2, with a weak D call TRBD1 (6 bases). Trimming left V 6 bases short and J 8 bases short, with 25 bases between. The CDR3 consists of 15 residues. CDR1 and CDR2 from the germline V gene are GTSNPN and SVGIG (reference sequence). CDR3 nucleotide sequence: TGTGCCTGCCCCACGAGGGGGAGTACGGTGCGGGGCTACACCTTC. Protein product: CACPTRGSTVRGYTF. The full variable domain, completed using reference TRBV30 and TRBJ1-2, is SQTIHQWPATLVQPVGSPLSLECTVEGTSNPNLYWYRQAAGRGLQLLFYSVGIGQISSEVPQNLSASRPQDRQFILSSKKLLLSDSGFYLCACPTRGSTVRGYTFGSGTRLTVV.

The chain joins TRBV24-1 to TRBJ1-5, with D perhaps TRBD1 (5 bases). Per the germline V gene, CDR1 is KGHDR and CDR2 is SFDVKD. Trimming cost V 5 bases and J 1 base, with 8 bases left between them. The CDR3 has 14 amino acids. CDR3 DNA: TGTGCCACCAGTGGGGGGATGAGCAATCAGCCCCAGCATTTT. Translation gives CATSGGMSNQPQHF.

This clone was counted once. The chain has TRBV6-6 and TRBJ2-3; D might be TRBD1 or TRBD2, each matching 6 bases. V lost 5 bases and J 5 bases, leaving 14 bases between the germline ends. CDR1 is MNHNY and CDR2 is SVGAGI in the germline V gene (reference sequence). There are 14 residues in the CDR3. The CDR3 loop reads CASSETRGGDTQYF. In DNA form, the CDR3 reads TGTGCCAGCAGTGAGACTAGAGGGGGAGATACGCAGTATTTT.

This chain joins TRBV3-1 (or the pseudogene TRBV3-2) and TRBJ1-1; 7 nucleotides match TRBD1. Germline CDR1 reads LGHDT; CDR2 reads YNNKEL (reference sequence). The CDR3 contains 14 residues. V shed 3 bases, J shed 4 bases, and the junction held 5 bases outside the gene matches. CDR3 DNA sequence: TGTGCCAGCAGCCACGCAAAGGGGGCCACTGAAGCTTTCTTT. Protein product: CASSHAKGATEAFF.

The chain links TRBV6-2 or TRBV6-3 to TRBJ1-5, with TRBD1 as a possible D gene (5 bases). Germline-derived CDR1 and CDR2 are MNHEY and SVGEGT. The CDR3 is made up of 13 amino acids. V lost 4 bases and J 6 bases, leaving 10 bases between the germline ends. The CDR3 region is CASSSGKGQPQHF. CDR3 coding DNA: TGTGCCAGCAGTTCAGGGAAGGGTCAGCCCCAGCATTTT.

This rearrangement joins TRBV5-1 to TRBJ1-2; D might be TRBD1 (5 bases). The ends were cut back, 7 bases at V and 2 bases at J, with 21 bases in the middle. CDR1 is SGHRS, CDR2 YFSETQ, per germline. The CDR3 totals 16 residues. DNA for the CDR3: TGCGCCAGCCCCTTACTTGGGGGGTTGGTCAACTATGGCTACACCTTC. Its protein product is CASPLLGGLVNYGYTF. The full variable domain, with the rest looked up from reference TRBV5-1 and TRBJ1-2, is KAGVTQTPRYLIKTRGQQVTLSCSPISGHRSVSWYQQTPGQGLQFLFEYFSETQRNKGNFPGRFSGRQFSNSRSEMNVSTLELGDSALYLCASPLLGGLVNYGYTFGSGTRLTVV.

The V call is TRBV6-6, the J call TRBJ2-1; D may be TRBD1 (7 bases). V was cut by 4 bases and J by 3 bases, with 13 bases left in between. CDR3 length: 15 residues. Looked up from germline, CDR1 is MNHNY and CDR2 is SVGAGI (reference sequence). The CDR3 region is CASSSRQGGYNEQFF. The CDR3 region has the DNA TGTGCCAGCAGTTCCCGACAGGGAGGCTACAATGAGCAGTTCTTC.

This chain connects TRBV9 to TRBJ2-2; no clear D gene. Per germline, CDR1 SGDLS and CDR2 YYNGEE. V was clipped by 0 bases and J by 7 bases, with 13 bases between them. The CDR3 is 15 residues long. The CDR3 here is CASSVAQSDDGELFF. The CDR3 DNA follows: TGTGCCAGCAGCGTAGCTCAGAGCGACGACGGGGAGCTGTTTTTT. Together with reference TRBV9 and TRBJ2-2, the CDR3 gives the full variable domain: DSGVTQTPKHLITATGQRVTLRCSPRSGDLSVYWYQQSLDQGLQFLIQYYNGEERAKGNILERFSAQQFPDLHSELNLSSLELGDSALYFCASSVAQSDDGELFFGEGSRLTVL.

V gene TRBV29-1 combines with J gene TRBJ1-4, with D possibly being TRBD1 (5 bases). Germline CDR1 and CDR2: SQVTM and ANQGSEA. Trimming stripped 0 bases from V and 8 bases from J, with 13 bases between. This CDR3 is built from 14 residues. In nucleotides, the CDR3 is TGCAGCGTTGAAGATCTCCAGGGTAGAGAAAAACTGTTTTTT. Its protein product is CSVEDLQGREKLFF.